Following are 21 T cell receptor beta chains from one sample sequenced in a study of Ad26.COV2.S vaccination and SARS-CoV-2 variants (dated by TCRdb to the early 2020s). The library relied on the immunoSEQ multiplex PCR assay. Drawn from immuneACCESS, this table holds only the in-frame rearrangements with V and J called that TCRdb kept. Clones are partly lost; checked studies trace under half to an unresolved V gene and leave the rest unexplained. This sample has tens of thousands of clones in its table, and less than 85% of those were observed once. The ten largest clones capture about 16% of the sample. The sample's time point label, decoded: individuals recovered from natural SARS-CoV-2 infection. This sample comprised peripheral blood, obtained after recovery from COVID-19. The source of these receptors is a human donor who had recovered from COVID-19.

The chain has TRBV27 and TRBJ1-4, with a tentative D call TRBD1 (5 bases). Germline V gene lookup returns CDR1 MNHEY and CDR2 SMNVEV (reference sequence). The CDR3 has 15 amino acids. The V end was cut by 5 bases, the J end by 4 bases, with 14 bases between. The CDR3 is CASSPWAGLNEKLFF. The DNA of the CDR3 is TGTGCCAGCAGTCCGTGGGCGGGGCTTAATGAAAAACTGTTTTTT.

The CDR3 nucleotides are TGTGCCAGCAGATCTAGCGGTACCGCGAACACCGGGGAGCTGTTTTTT. Amino acids: CASRSSGTANTGELFF. This chain uses TRBV27 with TRBJ2-2; 7 bases agree with TRBD2. The V segment lost 6 bases and the J segment 0 bases; nucleotides outside the gene matches: 7. The CDR3 length is 16 residues. CDR1 and CDR2 from the germline V gene are MNHEY and SMNVEV (reference sequence).

The CDR3 nucleotides read TGTGCCAGCAGAGAAGAGGGAAGAACTGAAGCTTTCTTT. This sequence encodes CASREEGRTEAFF. This sequence joins TRBV6-6 and TRBJ1-1; no definite D call. The V gene lost 6 bases and the J gene lost 5 bases, with 13 bases spanning the gap. Germline V gene data show CDR1 as MNHNY and CDR2 as SVGAGI (reference sequence). This CDR3 region has 13 residues.

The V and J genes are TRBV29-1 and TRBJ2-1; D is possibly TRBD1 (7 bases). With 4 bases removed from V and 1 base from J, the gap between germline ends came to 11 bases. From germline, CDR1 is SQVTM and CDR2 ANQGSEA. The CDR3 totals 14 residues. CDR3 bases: TGCAGCGTTGGATCAGGGGGGTCCTACAATGAGCAGTTCTTC. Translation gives CSVGSGGSYNEQFF.

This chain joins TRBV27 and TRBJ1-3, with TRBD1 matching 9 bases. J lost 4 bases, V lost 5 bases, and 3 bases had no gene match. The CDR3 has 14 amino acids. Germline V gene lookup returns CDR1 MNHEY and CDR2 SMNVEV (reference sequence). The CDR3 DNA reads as TGTGCCAGCAGTCGGACAGGGGTGGGAAACACCATATATTTT. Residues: CASSRTGVGNTIYF.

In nucleotides, the CDR3 is TGCGCCAGCAGCTTGTTTGGCGGAGGAGAGACCCAGTACTTC. Its translation is CASSLFGGGETQYF. The chain combines TRBV5-1 with TRBJ2-5; TRBD2 might be the D (5 bases). Germline-derived CDR1 and CDR2 are SGHRS and YFSETQ. The CDR3 loop spans 14 amino acids. The germline V and J ends were trimmed by 1 base and 4 bases, with 11 bases remaining between them.

CDR3 region: CASSYRLRSTDTQYF. The CDR3, as DNA: TGTGCCAGCAGTTACCGATTGAGGAGCACAGATACGCAGTATTTT. The V gene is TRBV6-5, the J gene TRBJ2-3; no clear D gene. V gave up 2 bases and J gave up 0 bases, with 9 bases separating them. CDR3 length: 15 residues. Germline V CDR1 and CDR2: MNHEY, SVGAGI.

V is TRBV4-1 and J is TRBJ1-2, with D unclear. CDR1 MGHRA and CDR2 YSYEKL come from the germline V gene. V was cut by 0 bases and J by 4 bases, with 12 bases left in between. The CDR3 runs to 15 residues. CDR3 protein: CASSQDGRRFYGYTF. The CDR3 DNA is TGCGCCAGCAGCCAAGACGGACGGAGGTTCTATGGCTACACCTTC.

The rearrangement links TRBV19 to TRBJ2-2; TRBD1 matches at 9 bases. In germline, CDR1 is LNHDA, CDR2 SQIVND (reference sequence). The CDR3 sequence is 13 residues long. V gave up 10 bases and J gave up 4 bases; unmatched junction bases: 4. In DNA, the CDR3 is TGTGCCACCCAGGACAGGGGCACCGGGGAGCTGTTTTTT. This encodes CATQDRGTGELFF.

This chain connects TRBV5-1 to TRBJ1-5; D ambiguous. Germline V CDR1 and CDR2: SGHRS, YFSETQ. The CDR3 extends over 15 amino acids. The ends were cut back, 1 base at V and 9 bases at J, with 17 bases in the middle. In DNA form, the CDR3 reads TGCGCCAGCAGCTTGCTTGGACCTACGGAGGGGCCCCAGCATTTT. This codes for CASSLLGPTEGPQHF.

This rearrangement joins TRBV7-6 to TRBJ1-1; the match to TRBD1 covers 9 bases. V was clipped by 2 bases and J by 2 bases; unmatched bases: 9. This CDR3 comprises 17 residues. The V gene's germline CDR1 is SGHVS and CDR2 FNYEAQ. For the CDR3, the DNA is TGTGCCAGCAGCTTATCCGGACAGGGGATAGTAAACACTGAAGCTTTCTTT. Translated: CASSLSGQGIVNTEAFF.

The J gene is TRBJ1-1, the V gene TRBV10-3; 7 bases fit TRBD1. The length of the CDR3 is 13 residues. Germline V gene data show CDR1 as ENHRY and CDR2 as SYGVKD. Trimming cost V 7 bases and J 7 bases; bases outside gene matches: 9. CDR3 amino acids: CAITERGQSEAFF. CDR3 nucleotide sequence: TGTGCCATCACGGAGAGGGGGCAGAGTGAAGCTTTCTTT.

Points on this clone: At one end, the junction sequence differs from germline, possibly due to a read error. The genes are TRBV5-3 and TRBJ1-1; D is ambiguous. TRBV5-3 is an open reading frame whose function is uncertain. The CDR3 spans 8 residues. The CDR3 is CARTPGSF. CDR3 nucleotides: TGTGCCAGAACTCCCGGTTCCTTT.

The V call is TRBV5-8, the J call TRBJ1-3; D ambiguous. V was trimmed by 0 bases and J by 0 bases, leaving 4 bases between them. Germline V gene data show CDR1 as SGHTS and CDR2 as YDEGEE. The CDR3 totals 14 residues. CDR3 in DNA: TGTGCCAGCAGCTTGGGTCACTCTGGAAACACCATATATTTT. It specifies CASSLGHSGNTIYF.

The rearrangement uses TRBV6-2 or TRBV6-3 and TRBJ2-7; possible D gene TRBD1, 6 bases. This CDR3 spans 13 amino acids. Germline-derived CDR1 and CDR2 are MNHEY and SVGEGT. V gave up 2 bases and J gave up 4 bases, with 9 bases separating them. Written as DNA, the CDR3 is TGTGCCAGCAGTTACGGGGGCATATACGAGCAGTACTTC. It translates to CASSYGGIYEQYF.

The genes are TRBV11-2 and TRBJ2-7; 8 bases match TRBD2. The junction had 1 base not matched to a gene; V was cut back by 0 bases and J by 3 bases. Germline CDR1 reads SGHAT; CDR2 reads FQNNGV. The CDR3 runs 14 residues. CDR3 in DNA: TGTGCCAGCAGCTTAGACGGGAGGGTCTACGAGCAGTACTTC. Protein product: CASSLDGRVYEQYF.

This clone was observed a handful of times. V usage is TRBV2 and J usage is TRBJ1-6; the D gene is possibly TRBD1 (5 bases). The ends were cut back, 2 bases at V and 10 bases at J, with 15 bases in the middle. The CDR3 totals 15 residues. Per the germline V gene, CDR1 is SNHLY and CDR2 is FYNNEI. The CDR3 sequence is CASSETDTGNSPLHF. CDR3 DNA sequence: TGTGCCAGCAGTGAAACGGACACTGGTAACTCACCCCTCCACTTT.

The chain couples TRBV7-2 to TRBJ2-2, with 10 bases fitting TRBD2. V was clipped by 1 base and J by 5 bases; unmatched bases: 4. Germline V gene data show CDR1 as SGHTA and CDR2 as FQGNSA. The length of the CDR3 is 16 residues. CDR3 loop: CASSLELAGRTGELFF. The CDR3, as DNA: TGTGCCAGCAGCTTAGAACTAGCGGGACGGACCGGGGAGCTGTTTTTT.

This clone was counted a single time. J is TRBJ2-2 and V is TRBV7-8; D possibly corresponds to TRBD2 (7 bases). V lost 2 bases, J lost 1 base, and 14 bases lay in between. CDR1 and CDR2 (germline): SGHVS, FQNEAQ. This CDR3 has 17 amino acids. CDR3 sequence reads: CASSLRGAGVNTGELFF. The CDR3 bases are TGTGCCAGCAGCTTAAGGGGGGCGGGAGTGAACACCGGGGAGCTGTTTTTT.

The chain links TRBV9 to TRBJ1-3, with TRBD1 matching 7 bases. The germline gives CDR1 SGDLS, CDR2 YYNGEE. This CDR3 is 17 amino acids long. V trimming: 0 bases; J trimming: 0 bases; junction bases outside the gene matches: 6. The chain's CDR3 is CASSVGGTVLSGNTIYF. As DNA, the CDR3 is TGTGCCAGCAGCGTAGGGGGGACAGTACTCTCTGGAAACACCATATATTTT.

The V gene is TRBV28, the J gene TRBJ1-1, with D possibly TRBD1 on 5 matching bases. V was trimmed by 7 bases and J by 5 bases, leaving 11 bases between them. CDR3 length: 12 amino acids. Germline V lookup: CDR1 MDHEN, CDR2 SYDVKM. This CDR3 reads CASTSGWTEAFF. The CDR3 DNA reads TGTGCCAGCACCTCAGGGTGGACTGAAGCTTTCTTT.